The 30 T cell receptor beta chains presented below share a single source sample, sequenced in a study of T cell clonality in common variable immunodeficiency. Produced via immunoSEQ multiplex PCR; TCRdb's table is partial and in-frame only. Altogether around 40,000 clones were found in the sample, and no singletons occur. The sample was peripheral blood mononuclear cells. All receptors derive from a person between 18 and 70 years old in good health.

The sample holds many counts of this clone. CDR3 region: CASSSYRVEAFF. Incomplete CDR3 DNA: TGTGCCAGCAGCTCGTACAGGGTTGAA. The V and J genes are TRBV4-2 and TRBJ1-1; perhaps TRBD1 as D (6 bases). The read ends 3 residues early relative to the CDR3; the germline J gene fills the gap. Trimming pared 5 bases from V and 7 bases from J, leaving 11 bases between. This CDR3 has 12 amino acids. Germline CDR1 LGHNA, CDR2 YNFKEQ.

Concerning this clone itself: One end of the junction fails to match germline, which may point to a read error. The read ends 3 residues early relative to the CDR3; the germline J gene fills the gap. The same CDR3 is also encoded by other DNA sequences in this sample. The J gene is TRBJ1-3, the V gene TRBV2; no clear D. The CDR3 contains 13 residues. CDR1 and CDR2 (germline): SNHLY, FYNNEI. CDR3 bases read: TGTGCCAGCAGTGAAACAGCTGGAAACACA. Its translation is CASSETAGNT. The entire CDR3 is CASSETAGNTIYF.

This clone was found many times. The missing CDR3 end, 3 residues past where the read stops, is filled in from the germline J gene. The genes are TRBV2 and TRBJ2-5; 13 bases map to TRBD2. The germline gives CDR1 SNHLY, CDR2 FYNNEI. The CDR3 is 15 amino acids. V shed 8 bases, J shed 5 bases, and the junction held 8 bases outside the gene matches. Partial CDR3 DNA: TGTGCCAGCCGGAGACTAGCGGGGGGAGGGGAGACC. This translates into CASRRLAGGGET. The CDR3, in full, reads CASRRLAGGGETQYF.

Notes on this clone: The sequence runs out 3 residues before the end of the CDR3; the remainder is reconstructed from the germline J gene. The chain has TRBV7-2 and TRBJ1-6, with a weak D call TRBD1 (5 bases). Trimming stripped 4 bases from V and 8 bases from J, with 9 bases between. The CDR3 totals 13 residues. CDR1 SGHTA and CDR2 FQGNSA come from the germline V gene. The CDR3 spells CASSSGRYSPLHF. The CDR3 bases that were read are TGTGCCAGCAGCTCAGGGAGATATTCACCC.

This clone was picked up many times. The read ends 3 residues before the CDR3 terminus; that terminus is restored from the germline J gene. This rearrangement joins TRBV27 to TRBJ2-3; TRBD2 is a possible D gene (6 bases). V lost 2 bases and J lost 2, with 8 bases in between. CDR3 length equals 14 residues. Germline CDR1 reads MNHEY; CDR2 reads SMNVEV (reference sequence). Incomplete CDR3 DNA: TGTGCCAGCAGTTTAGGGGGGTACACAGATACG. Its protein is CASSLGGYTDT. The full CDR3 reads CASSLGGYTDTQYF.

Ten or more counts support this clone. The CDR3 is cut off 3 residues early in the read; its end comes from the germline J gene. V and J are TRBV20-1 and TRBJ1-2; D is possibly TRBD1 (6 bases). The V and J ends lost 4 bases and 1 base respectively, with 13 bases between them. From germline, CDR1 is DFQATT and CDR2 SNEGSKA (reference sequence). The CDR3 spans 14 residues. The covered CDR3 bases are TGCAGTGCTACGGAGACAGGTTTTAACTATGGC. Translated: CSATETGFNYG. The complete CDR3 sequence is CSATETGFNYGYTF.

This clone was counted only a few times. The DNA ends 3 residues before the CDR3 does, and the rest of the CDR3 is filled in from the germline J gene. The chain is built from TRBV2 and TRBJ1-2, with 7 bases that match TRBD1. The ends lost 7 bases at V and 4 bases at J; junction bases unmatched: 12. CDR3 size: 15 residues. Germline V gives CDR1 SNHLY, CDR2 FYNNEI. The sequenced part of the CDR3 DNA is TGTGCCAGCAAGCCCGGACAGGCTTCCTTCTATGGC. This codes for CASKPGQASFYG. In full, the CDR3 is CASKPGQASFYGYTF. The whole variable domain, filled in from reference TRBV2 and TRBJ1-2, reads EPEVTQTPSHQVTQMGQEVILRCVPISNHLYFYWYRQILGQKVEFLVSFYNNEISEKSEIFDDQFSVERPDGSNFTLKIRSTKLEDSAMYFCASKPGQASFYGYTFGSGTRLTVV.

This clone was detected many times. The CDR3 region is CALLADIYTEAFF. The sequenced CDR3 bases are TGTGCCCTCCTGGCGGACATCTACACTGAA. This sequence joins TRBV30 and TRBJ1-1, with a possible D match to TRBD1 (5 bases). The read finishes 3 residues shy of the CDR3 end, and the germline J gene is used to complete it. Trimming shortened V by 8 bases and J by 3 bases, and 16 bases separated the two germline ends. The CDR3 has 13 amino acids. In germline, CDR1 is GTSNPN, CDR2 SVGIG (reference sequence).

This clone was counted ten times or more. The read terminates 3 residues before the CDR3 end, so the remaining end is supplied by the germline J gene. The chain combines TRBV5-1 with TRBJ2-6; D ambiguous. The ends were cut back, 8 bases at V and 0 bases at J, with 9 bases in the middle. The CDR3 runs 14 residues. CDR1 and CDR2 (germline): SGHRS, YFSETQ. The CDR3 bases that were read are TGCGCCAGAACAAGGGCCTCTGGGGCCAACGTC. Its protein product is CARTRASGANV. The entire CDR3 is CARTRASGANVLTF. The entire variable domain, with the rest obtained from reference TRBV5-1 and TRBJ2-6, is as follows: KAGVTQTPRYLIKTRGQQVTLSCSPISGHRSVSWYQQTPGQGLQFLFEYFSETQRNKGNFPGRFSGRQFSNSRSEMNVSTLELGDSALYLCARTRASGANVLTFGAGSRLTVL.

Many counts were recorded for this clone. The CDR3 end falls 3 residues outside the read, so it is completed with the germline J gene. The rearrangement joins TRBV7-9 to TRBJ1-4; 10 nucleotides match TRBD1. The germline V gene encodes CDR1 SEHNR and CDR2 FQNEAQ (reference sequence). After removal of 5 bases from V and 5 bases from J, the junction contained 2 bases not matched to a gene. This CDR3 is built from 14 residues. CDR3 sequence reads: CASSQGQGNEKLFF. The sequenced CDR3 bases are TGTGCCAGCAGCCAGGGACAGGGGAATGAAAAA.

Ten or more counts support this clone. The sequence runs out 3 residues before the end of the CDR3; the remainder is reconstructed from the germline J gene. The chain joins TRBV30 to TRBJ2-7; D remains ambiguous. The CDR3 spans 13 residues. Germline CDR1 reads GTSNPN; CDR2 reads SVGIG (reference sequence). The V and J ends lost 0 bases and 1 base respectively, with 7 bases between them. The DNA read from the CDR3 is TGTGCCTGGAGTGTCGGTGAGTCCTACGAG. Its translation is CAWSVGESYE. The complete CDR3 sequence is CAWSVGESYEQYF.

This clone was counted many times. The CDR3 extends 3 residues past the end of the read, so its final part is completed from the germline J gene. J is TRBJ2-3 and V is TRBV7-2; D possibly corresponds to TRBD2 (6 bases). The CDR3 extends over 11 amino acids. V lost 11 bases to trimming and J lost 7 bases, with 13 bases between them. CDR1 is SGHTA, CDR2 FQGNSA, per germline. The part of the CDR3 DNA that was read is TGTGCCCTCCTCGGGGGAAATACG. Translated: CALLGGNT. The complete CDR3 sequence is CALLGGNTQYF.

There are a few counts of this clone. The CDR3 bases that were read are TGCGCCAGCAGTGACAGGGGTAGTGATCAGCCC. Translation gives CASSDRGSDQP. The entire CDR3 reads CASSDRGSDQPQHF. The chain has TRBV10-2 and TRBJ1-5; weak D call: TRBD1 (6 bases). Sequencing ends 3 residues short of the CDR3 end; the germline J gene provides the rest. The CDR3 extends over 14 amino acids. Germline CDR1 and CDR2: WSHSY and SAAADI. Trimming removed 3 bases at V and 5 bases at J, with 11 bases between.

This clone has ten or more counts. The CDR3 DNA, read in part, is TGTGCCAGCAGACCCGGACAGGATGGAGAGACC. This translates into CASRPGQDGET. The CDR3 reads in full as CASRPGQDGETQYF. V gene TRBV6-7 combines with J gene TRBJ2-5, with 7 bases fitting TRBD1. The read falls 3 residues short of the CDR3 end, and the missing part is taken from the germline J gene. TRBV6-7 has ORF status, its function being uncertain. V shed 6 bases, J shed 4 bases, and the junction held 8 bases outside the gene matches. The length of the CDR3 is 14 residues.

The table lists this clone with a few counts. The junction differs from germline at one of its ends, possibly a read error. The read comes to an end 3 residues before the CDR3 does, leaving the germline J gene to fill in the end. In the same sample, other DNA sequences code for this CDR3. The chain couples TRBV7-9 to TRBJ2-3, with D perhaps TRBD1 (6 bases). Per the germline V gene, CDR1 is SEHNR and CDR2 is FQNEAQ (reference sequence). CDR3 length: 14 amino acids. CDR3 bases read: TGTGCCAGCAGTCCAGGGGTTGGCACGGATACG. Amino acid sequence: CASSPGVGTDT. The complete CDR3 protein is CASSPGVGTDTQYF.

At least ten counts were recorded for this clone. The DNA ends 3 residues before the CDR3 does, and the rest of the CDR3 is filled in from the germline J gene. The chain links TRBV30 to TRBJ2-7; D not resolved. The germline V gene encodes CDR1 GTSNPN and CDR2 SVGIG (reference sequence). V shed 3 bases and J shed 2 bases, with 17 bases lying between them. The CDR3 runs to 15 residues. CDR3 loop: CAWSPSSPGPYEQYF. The sequenced CDR3 bases are TGTGCCTGGAGCCCAAGCTCGCCGGGTCCCTACGAG.

This clone showed up many times. The read halts 3 residues ahead of the CDR3 end, with the missing end drawn from the germline J gene. The chain carries TRBV9 and TRBJ2-7; 7 bases are shared with TRBD2. The trim removed 0 bases at V and 3 bases at J, leaving 9 bases unmatched. The CDR3 totals 16 residues. From germline, CDR1 is SGDLS and CDR2 YYNGEE. Partial CDR3 DNA: TGTGCCAGCAGCGTAGGGGGAGGGGTGGGTATCTACGAG. This encodes CASSVGGGVGIYE. The whole CDR3 sequence is CASSVGGGVGIYEQYF.

The table lists this clone with many counts. The DNA ends 3 residues before the CDR3 does, and the rest of the CDR3 is filled in from the germline J gene. V usage is TRBV20-1 and J usage is TRBJ2-1; 8 nucleotides align to TRBD2. CDR1 DFQATT and CDR2 SNEGSKA come from the germline V gene (reference sequence). The CDR3 runs to 12 residues. V lost 6 bases to trimming and J lost 6 bases; unmatched junction nucleotides: 4. The part of the CDR3 DNA that was read is TGCAGTGCCCCCGGGACTAGCAATGAG. Translation gives CSAPGTSNE. Given in full, the CDR3 is CSAPGTSNEQFF.

Ten or more counts support this clone. The read terminates 3 residues ahead of where the CDR3 ends, so the germline J gene completes it. The chain links TRBV7-9 to TRBJ2-7; 13 positions agree with TRBD2. The CDR3 consists of 15 residues. V dropped 5 bases and J dropped 4; count of bases not matched to a gene: 5. CDR1 and CDR2 (germline): SEHNR, FQNEAQ (reference sequence). The CDR3 sequence: CASSPGLAGVYEQYF. Incomplete CDR3 DNA: TGTGCCAGCAGCCCTGGACTAGCGGGAGTTTACGAG.

This clone was observed at least ten times. The CDR3 end lies 3 residues beyond the end of the read and is filled in from the germline J gene. The V gene is TRBV20-1, the J gene TRBJ2-1; 12 bases fit TRBD2. Looked up from germline, CDR1 is DFQATT and CDR2 is SNEGSKA (reference sequence). This CDR3 spans 17 amino acids. V was clipped by 3 bases and J by 0 bases; unmatched bases: 6. Partial CDR3 DNA: TGCAGTGCTAGTAAGCTAGCGGGAGGGAGCTCCTACAATGAG. Amino acid sequence: CSASKLAGGSSYNE. The whole CDR3 region reads CSASKLAGGSSYNEQFF.

This clone appeared many times. The read terminates 3 residues ahead of where the CDR3 ends, so the germline J gene completes it. The chain uses TRBV12-5 and TRBJ2-5; 8 nucleotides line up with TRBD2. The CDR3 is made up of 15 amino acids. Germline assignment: CDR1 LGHNT and CDR2 FRNRAP. V was pared by 1 base and J by 3 bases, with 4 bases of the junction left unmatched. CDR3 in amino acids: CASGLAGTREETQYF. CDR3 DNA (partial): TGTGCTAGTGGTTTGGCGGGGACTAGAGAAGAGACC.

This clone was counted a few times. The read gets to within 3 residues of the CDR3 end, and the germline J gene fills in the rest. This chain joins TRBV18 and TRBJ2-7; 7 bases agree with TRBD1. CDR3 length: 15 amino acids. Trimming at V came to 2 bases and at J to 5 bases, leaving 9 bases not matched to a gene. The V gene's germline CDR1 is KGHSH and CDR2 LQKENI. CDR3 residues: CASSPGTAFRDEQYF. The DNA read from the CDR3 is TGTGCCAGCTCACCAGGGACAGCCTTCCGGGACGAG.

This clone was recorded at least ten times. The observed sequence ends 3 residues before the CDR3 terminus, with the missing tail filled in from the germline J gene. The chain carries TRBV4-1 and TRBJ1-2; D gene uncertain. The CDR3 totals 16 residues. V dropped 0 bases and J dropped 0 bases, with 11 bases sitting between them. Germline V gene sequence: CDR1 MGHRA, CDR2 YSYEKL. Incomplete CDR3 DNA: TGCGCCAGCAGCCAAGATCACGACTCTTCTAACTATGGC. Translated: CASSQDHDSSNYG. The entire CDR3 protein reads CASSQDHDSSNYGYTF.

This clone was seen many times. The sequence runs out 3 residues before the end of the CDR3; the remainder is reconstructed from the germline J gene. This chain uses TRBV5-5 with TRBJ2-3; TRBD2 is a possible D gene (5 bases). Germline CDR1 is SGHKS and CDR2 is YYEKEE (reference sequence). There are 14 residues in the CDR3. The V and J ends lost 3 bases and 5 bases respectively, with 13 bases between them. CDR3: CASSSKPDLDTQYF. The CDR3 DNA, read in part, is TGTGCCAGCAGCTCTAAGCCGGACTTAGATACG.

The sample holds many counts of this clone. With the read ending 3 residues before the CDR3 end, the germline J gene is used to fill in that end. The chain employs TRBV2 and TRBJ2-5; 11 nucleotides line up with TRBD1. This CDR3 comprises 16 residues. Per germline, CDR1 SNHLY and CDR2 FYNNEI. V gave up 1 base and J gave up 3 bases; unmatched junction bases: 4. This CDR3 reads CASSEGDRGVEETQYF. CDR3 bases read: TGTGCCAGCAGTGAAGGGGACAGGGGGGTCGAAGAGACC.

This clone was detected ten times or more. The CDR3 end falls 3 residues outside the read, so it is completed with the germline J gene. This chain connects TRBV10-3 to TRBJ2-2; D might be TRBD1 (5 bases). This CDR3 is built from 16 residues. CDR1 and CDR2 (germline): ENHRY, SYGVKD. V was shortened by 3 bases and J by 0 bases, with 11 bases between the two germline ends. Partial CDR3 DNA: TGTGCCATCAGTGAAGGGCAGGGCTCGAACACCGGGGAG. This translates into CAISEGQGSNTGE. From start to end, the CDR3 is CAISEGQGSNTGELFF.

In this sample, this clone turned up many times. The CDR3 end is not reached by the read, which stops 3 residues before it; the germline J gene fills it in. The chain couples TRBV30 to TRBJ2-3; D may be TRBD1 (7 bases). CDR1 and CDR2 (germline): GTSNPN, SVGIG (reference sequence). Between the trimmed V and J ends, which lost 1 base and 4 bases, there was a span of 12 bases. There are 14 residues in the CDR3. CDR3: CAWSEQGGSDTQYF. CDR3 bases read: TGTGCCTGGAGTGAGCAGGGGGGATCAGATACG.

This clone was detected many times. The CDR3 goes on 3 residues after the read ends, and that part is filled in from the germline J gene. The chain combines TRBV15 with TRBJ2-1; D call uncertain. Germline CDR1 reads LNHNV; CDR2 reads YYDKDF (reference sequence). V lost 1 base and J lost 5, with 3 bases in between. This CDR3 is 12 amino acids long. The covered CDR3 bases are TGTGCCACCAGCAGAGCAGACAATGAG. Translated: CATSRADNE. The CDR3 reads in full as CATSRADNEQFF.

This clone came up many times. Sequencing ends 3 residues short of the CDR3 end; the germline J gene provides the rest. Different DNA sequences within this sample yield the same CDR3. The rearrangement joins TRBV5-1 to TRBJ1-6; 8 positions match TRBD1. The CDR3 runs 15 residues. V was clipped by 6 bases and J by 6 bases; unmatched bases: 8. Germline values: CDR1 SGHRS, CDR2 YFSETQ. This CDR3 is CASNEQGGINSPLHF. CDR3 DNA, as far as it was read: TGCGCCAGCAACGAACAGGGGGGAATTAATTCACCC.

This clone appeared many times. The read comes to an end 3 residues before the CDR3 does, leaving the germline J gene to fill in the end. The V and J genes are TRBV30 and TRBJ1-2, with a tentative D call TRBD1 (6 bases). V was cut by 3 bases and J by 4 bases, with 15 bases left in between. The CDR3 extends over 14 amino acids. Germline values: CDR1 GTSNPN, CDR2 SVGIG (reference sequence). The CDR3 spells CAWRTLQGPYGYTF. CDR3 DNA, as far as it was read: TGTGCCTGGAGGACGCTACAGGGCCCCTATGGC.